A single T cell receptor beta chain is shown here with its context. These data are taken from a study of blood T cell repertoires in COVID-19. Overall study: The United States, Italy and Spain were the sources of the acute and convalescent COVID-19 samples.

After removal of 5 bases from V and 2 bases from J, the junction contained 15 bases not matched to a gene. The CDR3 loop spans 19 amino acids. From germline, CDR1 is MDHEN and CDR2 SYDVKM. In the original processing: Scientists estimated how many nucleated cells there were by amplifying reference gene primers. TCRdb's table, derived via immunoSEQ multiplex PCR, lists solely in-frame clones and lacks some. The V and J calls and clone size are taken from that table; D and trimming were inferred from the DNA. This table has 18,000 or so clones, roughly 88% appearing once. The source is a man aged 35 to 55 with active COVID-19. The rearrangement links TRBV28 to TRBJ2-3, with 11 bases fitting TRBD2. Sample: peripheral blood. The CDR3 loop is CASSTTQGGSGRATDTQYF. As DNA, the CDR3 is TGTGCCAGCAGTACCACCCAGGGAGGTAGCGGGAGGGCCACAGATACGCAGTATTTT.